The clone carrying this T cell receptor beta chain occurred once. J lost 9 bases, V lost 4 bases, and 13 bases had no gene match. Germline values: CDR1 SGHRS, CDR2 YFSETQ. The CDR3 spans 15 residues. The source of the sample is a study of T cell changes during pregnancy in multiple sclerosis. Measured with immunoSEQ multiplex PCR; TCRdb has only the in-frame clones, and not every one. This sample has about 22,000 clones, with approximately 93% found just once. This clonotype was obtained from a female donor in good health, enrolled as a control in a pregnancy study. The V and J genes are TRBV5-1 and TRBJ2-1; 7 bases align to TRBD2. Sequences were derived from CD4+ T cells from peripheral blood mononuclear cells, sampled after pregnancy. CDR3 DNA sequence: TGCGCCAGCAGCCCCATGGGGGGGAGGGCCGCTGAGCAGTTCTTC. Protein sequence: CASSPMGGRAAEQFF.